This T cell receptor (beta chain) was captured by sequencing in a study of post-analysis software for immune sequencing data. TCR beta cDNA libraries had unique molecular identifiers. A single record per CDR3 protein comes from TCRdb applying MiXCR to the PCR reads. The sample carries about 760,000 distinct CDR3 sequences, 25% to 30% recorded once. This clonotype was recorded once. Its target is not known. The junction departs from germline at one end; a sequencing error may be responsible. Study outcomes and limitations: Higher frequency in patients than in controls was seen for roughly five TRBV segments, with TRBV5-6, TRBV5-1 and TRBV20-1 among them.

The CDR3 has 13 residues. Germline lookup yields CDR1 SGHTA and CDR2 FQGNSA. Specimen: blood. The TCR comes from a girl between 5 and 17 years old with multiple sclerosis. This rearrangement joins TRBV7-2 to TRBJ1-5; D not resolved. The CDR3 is CASGLVVDQPQHF. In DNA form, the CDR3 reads TGTGCCAGCGGCTTAGTGGTCGATCAGCCCCAGCATTTT.